This TCR beta chain was retrieved from a study of cytomegalovirus exposure and HLA in healthy donors. Across the whole study: In terms of ancestry, the Caucasian-associated cluster contained 75% to 85% of the roughly 400 genotyped donors. Study-wide points: Later on, an analysis found that several of the most significant clusters appeared to be linked to common viral pathogens, which included parvovirus B19. A later analysis found that most CMV-associated TCR beta chains appeared HLA-restricted. More clonal expansion characterized HLA-associated TCR beta chains than equally common others in a later analysis.

This PCR relied on a set of 60 Vbeta primers and 13 Jbeta primers. Data came from immunoSEQ multiplex PCR; TCRdb stores just in-frame clones and leaves some out. The table includes under 200,000 clones, roughly four fifths detected once. In this sample, this clone turned up once. What it recognizes is unknown. Sequencing was carried out using PBMCs. The origin of this receptor is a woman aged 50 to 65 in good health and CMV-seropositive.

CDR3: CASSWSGQSISYEQYF. In DNA form, the CDR3 reads TGTGCCAGCAGCTGGTCGGGACAGTCTATCTCCTACGAGCAGTACTTC. This chain connects TRBV5-8 to TRBJ2-7; 7 bases are shared with TRBD1. CDR1 is SGHTS, CDR2 YDEGEE, per germline. There are 16 residues in the CDR3. The ends lost 3 bases at V and 0 bases at J; junction bases unmatched: 9. The full variable domain, in which reference TRBV5-8 and TRBJ2-7 provide the parts outside the CDR3, is EAGVTQSPTHLIKTRGQQATLRCSPISGHTSVYWYQQALGLGLQFLLWYDEGEERNRGNFPPRFSGRQFPNYSSELNVNALELEDSALYLCASSWSGQSISYEQYFGPGTRLTVT.